This is a list of T cell receptor beta chains from one sample in a study of cytomegalovirus exposure and HLA in healthy donors. Sequenced by immunoSEQ multiplex PCR; TCRdb stores in-frame clones only, minus some. The top ten hold roughly 12% of the sample, which has over 60,000 clones, around 75% seen once. Sequencing was done on a sample of PBMCs. The receptors were sampled from a man between 65 and 85 years old in good health and CMV-seronegative. Each CDR3 is given with its conserved first and last residue. A D gene is named only where the DNA matches it firmly. Only part of the rows carry a size: once, few, many, or a class if the clone is expanded.

v_call	d_call	clone_size	j_call	cdr3_aa	cdr3_nt
TRBV5-4	TRBD2	.	TRBJ2-3	CASSLGLAGGGSRTDTQYF	TGTGCCAGCAGCTTGGGACTAGCGGGAGGTGGGTCTCGCACAGATACGCAGTATTTT
TRBV7-2	TRBD2	.	TRBJ2-5	CASSYSGSLETQYF	TGTGCCAGCAGCTATAGCGGGAGTTTGGAGACCCAGTACTTC
TRBV14	.	.	TRBJ2-7	CASSQQTGVLGAREQYF	TGTGCCAGCAGCCAACAAACGGGGGTGTTAGGGGCCCGCGAGCAGTACTTC
TRBV5-1	.	.	TRBJ1-1	CASSLGPSSTEAFF	TGCGCCAGCAGCTTGGGCCCCTCTAGCACTGAAGCTTTCTTT
TRBV4-1	TRBD1	.	TRBJ1-1	CASSQGQGFTEAFF	TGCGCCAGCAGCCAAGGACAGGGGTTCACTGAAGCTTTCTTT
TRBV6-5	TRBD1	.	TRBJ2-7	CASSSHDRGEQYF	TGTGCCAGCAGTAGCCATGACAGGGGAGAGCAGTACTTC
TRBV10-3	.	.	TRBJ2-7	CAISGTAGEGGEQYF	TGTGCCATCAGTGGAACAGCAGGGGAGGGCGGCGAGCAGTACTTC
TRBV9	TRBD1	once	TRBJ1-1	CASRPGQGNTEAFF	TGTGCCAGCAGACCGGGACAGGGGAACACTGAAGCTTTCTTT
TRBV6-6	.	few	TRBJ1-3	CASSYDLVATIYF	TGTGCCAGCAGTTACGACCTGGTAGCCACCATATATTTT
TRBV30	TRBD1	.	TRBJ1-6	CAWSAPRTGLHSPLHF	TGTGCCTGGAGTGCCCCCAGGACAGGGCTTCATTCACCCCTCCACTTT
TRBV28	TRBD1	.	TRBJ2-2	CASSSGQGRNTGELFF	TGTGCCAGCAGTTCCGGACAGGGGCGGAACACCGGGGAGCTGTTTTTT
TRBV7-8	TRBD1	.	TRBJ2-5	CASSLAGQGDRETQYF	TGTGCCAGCAGCTTAGCGGGACAGGGAGACCGTGAGACCCAGTACTTC
TRBV27	TRBD1	.	TRBJ1-6	CASGRDRGDSPLHF	TGTGCCAGCGGCCGGGACAGGGGCGATTCACCCCTCCACTTT
TRBV16	TRBD2	.	TRBJ2-3	CASSQFRGGERDTQYF	TGTGCCAGCAGCCAATTTCGCGGGGGGGAAAGAGATACGCAGTATTTT
TRBV11-2	.	.	TRBJ2-5	CASSSAGVGETQYF	TGTGCCAGCAGCTCCGCAGGGGTCGGAGAGACCCAGTACTTC
TRBV7-2	TRBD2	.	TRBJ2-3	CASSRAGGPDTQYF	TGTGCCAGCAGCCGAGCGGGAGGGCCGGATACGCAGTATTTT
TRBV18	TRBD2	few	TRBJ2-5	CASSPGLAGGQETQYF	TGTGCCAGCTCACCGGGACTAGCGGGGGGCCAAGAGACCCAGTACTTC
TRBV30	TRBD1	.	TRBJ1-6	CAWTGQGVQNSPLHF	TGTGCCTGGACCGGACAGGGGGTCCAAAATTCACCCCTCCACTTT
TRBV11-3	TRBD2	.	TRBJ2-5	CASSLTRATSGSAETQYF	TGTGCCAGCAGCCTCACCCGTGCGACTAGCGGGAGTGCGGAGACCCAGTACTTC
TRBV6-6	TRBD2	.	TRBJ2-7	CASRLGLAGVYEQYF	TGTGCCAGCAGACTCGGACTAGCGGGAGTATACGAGCAGTACTTC
TRBV5-1	TRBD2	.	TRBJ2-7	CASTPYGASGAYEQYF	TGCGCCAGCACCCCCTATGGGGCTAGCGGGGCCTACGAGCAGTACTTC
TRBV29-1	.	.	TRBJ2-7	CSFRGLSSYEQYF	TGCAGCTTTCGAGGGCTAAGCTCCTACGAGCAGTACTTC
TRBV2	TRBD2	few	TRBJ2-7	CASSALLAGGGEQYF	TGTGCCAGCAGTGCCCTACTAGCGGGAGGGGGTGAGCAGTACTTC
TRBV6-5	TRBD1	.	TRBJ2-7	CASRAGTGESEQYF	TGTGCCAGCAGAGCCGGGACAGGGGAAAGCGAGCAGTACTTC
TRBV29-1	TRBD2	.	TRBJ2-2	CSVDSDVLARLHTGELFF	TGCAGCGTTGACTCGGATGTACTAGCGCGATTACACACCGGGGAGCTGTTTTTT
TRBV10-3	.	.	TRBJ1-2	CAISAGGGYTF	TGTGCCATCAGTGCGGGGGGGGGCTACACCTTC
TRBV29-1	TRBD1	.	TRBJ2-7	CSVRGSDRGLNEQYF	TGCAGCGTTCGCGGGAGTGACAGGGGGCTTAACGAGCAGTACTTC
TRBV5-1	.	.	TRBJ1-2	CASARDHYGYTF	TGCGCCAGCGCGCGGGACCACTATGGCTACACCTTC
TRBV7-7	TRBD2	.	TRBJ2-7	CASSLGTSGIYEQYF	TGTGCTAGCAGCTTAGGGACTAGCGGAATATACGAGCAGTACTTC
TRBV10-1	.	.	TRBJ2-5	CASSDASRQETQYF	TGCGCCAGCAGTGATGCCAGTCGACAAGAGACCCAGTACTTC
TRBV5-1	.	.	TRBJ2-7	CASSGGGAYTYEQYF	TGCGCCAGCAGCGGTGGGGGGGCGTACACCTACGAGCAGTACTTC
TRBV20-1	.	.	TRBJ2-5	CSVPSEETQYF	TGCAGTGTCCCATCGGAAGAGACCCAGTACTTC
TRBV5-4	.	.	TRBJ2-3	CASSRTATDTQYF	TGTGCCAGCAGCCGAACCGCGACAGATACGCAGTATTTT
TRBV11-2	TRBD2	.	TRBJ2-3	CASSLGTSGTDTQYF	TGTGCCAGCAGCTTAGGGACTAGCGGGACAGATACGCAGTATTTT
TRBV15	TRBD2	.	TRBJ2-5	CATSRGGSKETQYF	TGTGCCACCAGCAGAGGCGGGAGTAAAGAGACCCAGTACTTC
TRBV12-5	.	.	TRBJ1-2	CASGLVPAGKDYGYTF	TGTGCTAGTGGTTTGGTACCTGCAGGGAAGGACTATGGCTACACCTTC
TRBV11-3	.	.	TRBJ2-6	CASSLDSGGSGANVLTF	TGTGCCAGCAGCTTAGATTCAGGAGGGTCTGGGGCCAACGTCCTGACTTTC
TRBV6-5	.	once	TRBJ1-3	CASSGTFSGNTIYF	TGTGCCAGCAGTGGGACATTCTCTGGAAACACCATATATTTT
TRBV5-1	.	once	TRBJ2-6	CASSLYLSSGANVLTF	TGCGCCAGCAGCTTGTACCTTAGCTCTGGGGCCAACGTCCTGACTTTC
TRBV7-8	.	.	TRBJ1-5	CASNQNNQPQHF	TGTGCCAGCAACCAGAACAATCAGCCCCAGCATTTT
TRBV19	.	.	TRBJ2-3	CASSIVWALPDTQYF	TGTGCCAGTAGCATTGTGTGGGCCCTACCAGATACGCAGTATTTT
TRBV7-2	TRBD1	.	TRBJ1-5	CASSSGGTGRQPQHF	TGTGCCAGCAGCTCCGGAGGGACAGGGCGGCAGCCCCAGCATTTT
TRBV7-2	TRBD2	.	TRBJ2-5	CASSPRRRLAGPETQYF	TGTGCCAGCAGCCCCCGCCGGAGACTAGCGGGACCAGAGACCCAGTACTTC
TRBV6-1	TRBD1	.	TRBJ1-2	CASTEQGEYGYTF	TGTGCCAGCACAGAACAGGGGGAATATGGCTACACCTTC
TRBV30	TRBD2	.	TRBJ2-7	CAWAWTSGSYEQYF	TGTGCCTGGGCATGGACTAGCGGGAGCTACGAGCAGTACTTC